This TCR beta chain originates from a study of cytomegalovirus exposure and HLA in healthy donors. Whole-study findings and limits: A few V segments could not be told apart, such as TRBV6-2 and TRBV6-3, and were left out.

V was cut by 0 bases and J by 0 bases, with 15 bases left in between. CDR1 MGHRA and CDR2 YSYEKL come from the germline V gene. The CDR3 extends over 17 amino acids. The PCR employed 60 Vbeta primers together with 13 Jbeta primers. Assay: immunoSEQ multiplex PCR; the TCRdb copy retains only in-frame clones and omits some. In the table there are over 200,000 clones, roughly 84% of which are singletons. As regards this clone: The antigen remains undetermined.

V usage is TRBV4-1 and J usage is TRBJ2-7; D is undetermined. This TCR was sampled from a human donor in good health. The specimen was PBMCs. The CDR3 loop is CASSQDHSPRSSYEQYF. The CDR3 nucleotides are TGCGCCAGCAGCCAAGATCATAGCCCAAGGAGCTCCTACGAGCAGTACTTC.